A single sample gave rise to the 2 T cell receptor beta chains below, sequenced in a study of siplizumab effects on memory and regulatory T cells. This table comes from immunoSEQ multiplex PCR, and its TCRdb copy is limited to in-frame clones, with some not included. Here the sample spans about 110,000 clones, roughly 92% being singletons. The sample comprised CD4+ T cells sorted from blood. Receptors originate from a human donor in good health.

The rearrangement joins TRBV27 to TRBJ2-2, with D perhaps matching TRBD2 (5 bases). CDR3 length: 16 residues. Per the germline V gene, CDR1 is MNHEY and CDR2 is SMNVEV (reference sequence). The ends were cut back, 1 base at V and 1 base at J, with 10 bases in the middle. CDR3 sequence: CASSLFGNLNTGELFF. The CDR3 nucleotides read TGTGCCAGCAGTTTATTCGGGAACTTGAACACCGGGGAGCTGTTTTTT.

The chain links TRBV5-4 to TRBJ2-2; D call uncertain. The germline CDR1 and CDR2 sequences are SGHNT and YYREEE (reference sequence). V was pared by 4 bases and J by 6 bases, with 13 bases between. The CDR3 extends over 14 amino acids. CDR3: CASSLYTSAGELFF. In DNA, the CDR3 is TGTGCCAGCAGCCTCTATACTTCGGCCGGGGAGCTGTTTTTT.